Listed below are T cell receptor beta chains from one sample, sequenced in a study of memory CD4+ T cells and cytomegalovirus serostatus. Sequencing used immunoSEQ multiplex PCR; TCRdb keeps in-frame clones, though not all of them. This sample carries approximately 44,000 clones, about 79% of them seen once, and the ten largest clones take around 6.6%. The specimen sequenced was memory CD4+ T cells from blood. These receptors came from an adult in good health and CMV-seronegative. Each CDR3 is given with its conserved first and last residue. The D gene is left open where the match is weak. Clone size is not always given. Where it is, it says once, few, many or a class for expanded clones.

d_call,v_call,clone_size,j_call,cdr3_aa,cdr3_nt
TRBD2,TRBV2,once,TRBJ2-7,CASTSRLAGDSEQYF,TGTGCCAGCACATCCCGCCTAGCGGGAGATTCCGAGCAGTACTTC
NA,TRBV28,few,TRBJ1-5,CASSLIRGKPQHF,TGTGCCAGCAGTTTGATTAGGGGGAAGCCCCAGCATTTT
NA,TRBV6-5,NA,TRBJ2-3,CASSPLASTDTQYF,TGTGCCAGCAGTCCCCTGGCTAGCACAGATACGCAGTATTTT
NA,TRBV9,NA,TRBJ1-1,CASSVSGTANTEAFF,TGTGCCAGCAGCGTTTCCGGGACGGCGAACACTGAAGCTTTCTTT
TRBD2,TRBV28,once,TRBJ2-7,CASSSSGTSIYEQYF,TGTGCCAGCAGTTCATCCGGGACTAGTATCTACGAGCAGTACTTC
NA,TRBV2,few,TRBJ1-3,CASKLQGPGNTIYF,TGTGCCAGTAAACTACAGGGCCCTGGAAACACCATATATTTT
NA,TRBV10-3,NA,TRBJ1-2,CAVWRQNYGYTF,TGTGCCGTATGGCGGCAGAACTATGGCTACACCTTC
TRBD1,TRBV7-9,once,TRBJ2-1,CASSLAGTGPSNEQFF,TGTGCCAGCAGCTTAGCCGGGACAGGGCCCTCCAATGAGCAGTTCTTC
NA,TRBV9,NA,TRBJ2-2,CASSVGSVNTGELFF,TGTGCCAGCAGCGTAGGGTCGGTTAACACCGGGGAGCTGTTTTTT
NA,TRBV10-3,NA,TRBJ1-2,CAISEWIGVRHGYTF,TGTGCCATCAGTGAGTGGATCGGAGTGCGGCATGGCTACACCTTC
NA,TRBV7-9,few,TRBJ2-3,CASSSLTRDKSTDTQYF,TGTGCCAGCAGCTCACTCACCCGGGACAAAAGCACAGATACGCAGTATTTT
NA,TRBV30,few,TRBJ1-5,CAWSRQSSNQPQHF,TGTGCCTGGAGTCGGCAGTCTAGCAATCAGCCCCAGCATTTT
NA,TRBV6-6,NA,TRBJ2-3,CASSYMTGTDTQYF,TGTGCCAGCAGTTACATGACAGGCACAGATACGCAGTATTTT